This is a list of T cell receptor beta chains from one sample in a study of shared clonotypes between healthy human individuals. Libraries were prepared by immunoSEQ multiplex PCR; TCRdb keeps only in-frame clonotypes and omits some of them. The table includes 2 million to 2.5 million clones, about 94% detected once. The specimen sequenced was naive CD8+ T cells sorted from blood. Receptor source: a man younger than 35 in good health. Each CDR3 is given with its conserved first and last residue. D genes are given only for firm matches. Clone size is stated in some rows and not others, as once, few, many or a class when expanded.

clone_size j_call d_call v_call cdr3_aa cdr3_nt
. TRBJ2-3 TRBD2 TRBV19 CASSIGLAGGTDTQYF TGTGCCAGTAGTATAGGACTAGCGGGTGGCACAGATACGCAGTATTTT
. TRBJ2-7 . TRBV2 CASGFEGYEQYF TGTGCCAGCGGGTTTGAGGGCTACGAGCAGTACTTC
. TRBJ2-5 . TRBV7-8 CASSLGIGETQYF TGTGCCAGCAGCTTAGGGATTGGGGAGACCCAGTACTTC
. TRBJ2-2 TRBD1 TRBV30 CAGRQGNTGELFF TGTGCCGGAAGACAGGGGAACACCGGGGAGCTGTTTTTT
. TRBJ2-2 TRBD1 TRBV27 CASRYRGQANTGELFF TGTGCCAGCAGATATCGCGGACAGGCGAACACCGGGGAGCTGTTTTTT
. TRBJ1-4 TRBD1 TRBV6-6 CASRLVSAGGEKLFF TGTGCCAGCCGCCTAGTCTCGGCAGGGGGTGAAAAACTGTTTTTT
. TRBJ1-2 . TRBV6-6 CASWNEDGYTF TGTGCCAGCTGGAACGAGGATGGCTACACCTTC
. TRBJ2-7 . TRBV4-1 CASSQAPPPGGFSYEQYF TGCGCCAGCAGCCAAGCTCCGCCCCCCGGCGGCTTCTCCTACGAGCAGTACTTC
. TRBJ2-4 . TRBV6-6 CASSYWDGPGYF TGTGCCAGCAGTTACTGGGACGGCCCAGGGTACTTC
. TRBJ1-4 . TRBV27 CASSLSSTRRGEKLFF TGTGCCAGCAGTTTATCGAGCACGAGGAGGGGTGAAAAACTGTTTTTT
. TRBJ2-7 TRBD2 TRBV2 CASIGTSGVEQYF TGTGCCAGCATTGGGACTAGCGGTGTCGAGCAGTACTTC
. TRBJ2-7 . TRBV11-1 CASRLRGSDEQYF TGTGCCAGCAGGCTAAGGGGGTCCGACGAGCAGTACTTC
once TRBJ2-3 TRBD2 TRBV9 CASSVAGGRDTQYF TGTGCCAGCAGCGTAGCGGGGGGGCGAGATACGCAGTATTTT
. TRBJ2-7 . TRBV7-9 CASSSRVGESEQYF TGTGCCAGCAGCTCACGAGTGGGGGAGAGCGAGCAGTACTTC
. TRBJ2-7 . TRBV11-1 CASSFAGTGNEQYF TGTGCCAGCAGCTTTGCCGGAACTGGAAACGAGCAGTACTTC
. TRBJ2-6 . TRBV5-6 CASSLGGDNVLTF TGTGCCAGCAGCTTGGGGGGAGACAACGTCCTGACTTTC
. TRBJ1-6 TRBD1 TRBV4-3 CASSQRGQGAQNSPLHF TGCGCCAGCAGCCAACGGGGACAGGGGGCGCAAAATTCACCCCTCCACTTT
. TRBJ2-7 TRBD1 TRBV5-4 CASSYGTVEYEQYF TGTGCCAGCAGCTACGGGACAGTTGAGTACGAGCAGTACTTC
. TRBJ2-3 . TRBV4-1 CASSQSPGDGFTDTQYF TGCGCCAGCAGCCAATCTCCTGGGGACGGGTTCACAGATACGCAGTATTTT
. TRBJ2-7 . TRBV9 CASSVVSSSYEQYF TGTGCCAGCAGCGTAGTCAGCTCCTCCTACGAGCAGTACTTC
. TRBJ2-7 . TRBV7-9 CASSSEGQMGPHEQYF TGTGCCAGCAGCTCCGAAGGACAGATGGGTCCCCACGAGCAGTACTTC
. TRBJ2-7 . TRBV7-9 CASSPGSHEQYF TGTGCCAGCAGCCCGGGGTCCCACGAGCAGTACTTC
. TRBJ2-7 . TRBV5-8 CASSLPNGGLYEQYF TGTGCCAGCAGCTTGCCGAACGGGGGCCTCTACGAGCAGTACTTC
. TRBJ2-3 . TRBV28 CASSLVSTDTQYF TGTGCCAGCAGTCTGGTGAGCACAGATACGCAGTATTTT
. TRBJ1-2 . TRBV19 CATTPREGYGYTF TGTGCCACTACACCGCGGGAGGGCTATGGCTACACCTTC
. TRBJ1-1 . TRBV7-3 CASSLRGFLDTEAFF TGTGCCAGCAGCTTAAGAGGTTTTTTGGACACTGAAGCTTTCTTT
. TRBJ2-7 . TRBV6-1 CASMGVRGWEQYF TGTGCCAGCATGGGAGTCAGGGGATGGGAGCAGTACTTC
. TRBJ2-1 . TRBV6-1 CASSEAWQPLNHEQFF TGTGCCAGCAGTGAAGCATGGCAGCCCCTGAACCATGAGCAGTTCTTC
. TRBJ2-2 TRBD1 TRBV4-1 CASSQETGPGTGELFF TGCGCCAGCAGCCAGGAGACAGGGCCGGGCACCGGGGAGCTGTTTTTT
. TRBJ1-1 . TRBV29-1 CSVEVAGVRDEAFF TGCAGCGTTGAAGTGGCAGGGGTAAGGGATGAAGCTTTCTTT
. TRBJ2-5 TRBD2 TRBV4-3 CASSQEGLGQETQYF TGCGCCAGCAGCCAAGAAGGACTAGGCCAAGAGACCCAGTACTTC